This T cell receptor beta chain is drawn from a study of immune cell composition in non-small cell lung cancer. Study context: Most cases were lung adenocarcinoma or squamous cell carcinoma.

The sample holds one count of this clone. Its antigen is currently unknown. The protocol was immunoSEQ multiplex PCR, while the TCRdb copy is restricted to in-frame clones and leaves out a portion. The table lists about 14,000 clones, around 85% of them singletons, with approximately 10% in the top ten. Genomic DNA came from frozen unsorted single-cell suspensions. Per germline, CDR1 SGHNT and CDR2 YENEEA. This CDR3 spans 15 amino acids. The trim removed 5 bases at V and 2 bases at J, leaving 3 bases unmatched. The study, taken as a whole, reports: Tumour TCR-beta clonality was not significantly tied to smoking pack-years.

The genes are TRBV11-3 and TRBJ2-3; 11 bases agree with TRBD2. This receptor was obtained from a human donor with non-small cell lung cancer. The sequencing input was lung tumor tissue. CDR3 residues: CASSPLAGDTDTQYF. As DNA, the CDR3 is TGTGCCAGCAGCCCACTAGCGGGAGACACAGATACGCAGTATTTT.